A selection of T cell receptor beta chains follows, all from one sample in a study of T cell responses to AZD1222 COVID-19 vaccine. Assay used: immunoSEQ multiplex PCR; TCRdb lists only in-frame clones, some missing. The sample records roughly 100,000 clones, about nine tenths being singletons. This specimen was peripheral blood, taken on day 0 of AZD1222 vaccination. These receptor sequences come from an adult in good health. Each CDR3 is given with its conserved first and last residue. The order of the fields is V gene, J gene, clone size, D gene, CDR3 protein, CDR3 DNA. A D gene is named only where the DNA matches it firmly. Clone size appears in some rows only: once, few, many, or a class for an expanded clone.

>TRBV14|TRBJ1-1|NA|NA
CASSPVRGAGTEAFF
TGTGCCAGCAGCCCCGTAAGGGGCGCGGGGACTGAAGCTTTCTTT
>TRBV5-8|TRBJ1-6|NA|NA
CASQQQGDSYNSPLHF
TGTGCCAGCCAGCAGCAGGGTGACTCCTATAATTCACCCCTCCACTTT
>TRBV11-3|TRBJ2-1|NA|TRBD2
CASSLVGGNNNEQFF
TGTGCCAGCAGCTTGGTGGGGGGGAATAACAATGAGCAGTTCTTC
>TRBV19|TRBJ2-7|NA|NA
CASARDSTYEQYF
TGTGCCAGTGCCAGGGACTCCACCTACGAGCAGTACTTC
>TRBV7-9|TRBJ2-7|NA|NA
CASSLVGILYEQYF
TGTGCCAGCAGCTTAGTAGGCATCCTGTACGAGCAGTACTTC
>TRBV7-8|TRBJ2-7|NA|NA
CASSVVSGGNEQYF
TGTGCCAGCAGCGTAGTCTCTGGGGGGAACGAGCAGTACTTC
>TRBV2|TRBJ2-1|few|TRBD1
CASRPDRNYNEQFF
TGTGCCAGCAGACCGGACAGGAACTACAATGAGCAGTTCTTC
>TRBV5-6|TRBJ2-3|NA|NA
CASSWKPDTQYF
TGTGCCAGCAGCTGGAAGCCAGATACGCAGTATTTT
>TRBV3-1/TRBV3-2|TRBJ2-2|NA|NA
CASSFGTGTNTGELFF
TGTGCCAGCAGCTTCGGAACTGGGACGAACACCGGGGAGCTGTTTTTT
>TRBV5-5|TRBJ1-5|NA|NA
CASSLGGPQPQHF
TGTGCCAGCAGCTTGGGGGGACCTCAGCCCCAGCATTTT
>TRBV5-3|TRBJ1-1|NA|NA
CARSLNTEAFF
TGTGCCAGAAGCTTGAACACTGAAGCTTTCTTT
>TRBV10-3|TRBJ2-7|NA|NA
CAISESRESVGYEQYF
TGTGCCATCAGTGAGTCGAGGGAATCAGTGGGCTACGAGCAGTACTTC
>TRBV9|TRBJ1-5|NA|TRBD1
CASNPGTGGNQPQHF
TGTGCCAGCAACCCCGGGACAGGGGGCAATCAGCCCCAGCATTTT
>TRBV25-1|TRBJ2-5|NA|TRBD1
CASSGTGMGEETQYF
TGTGCCAGCAGTGGGACAGGGATGGGGGAAGAGACCCAGTACTTC
>TRBV2|TRBJ1-5|once|TRBD1
CASSVDRGYNQPQHF
TGTGCCAGCAGTGTCGACAGGGGGTACAATCAGCCCCAGCATTTT
>TRBV3-1/TRBV3-2|TRBJ2-3|NA|NA
CASSQVGDSRADTQYF
TGTGCCAGCAGCCAAGTGGGGGACTCGCGGGCCGATACGCAGTATTTT
>TRBV4-1|TRBJ2-7|NA|TRBD1
CASSHLETGEIYEQYF
TGCGCCAGCAGCCATCTCGAGACAGGGGAGATCTACGAGCAGTACTTC
>TRBV5-1|TRBJ2-4|NA|TRBD1
CASSPTGDGGIQYF
TGCGCCAGCAGCCCGACAGGGGATGGTGGCATTCAGTACTTC
>TRBV7-9|TRBJ1-2|NA|NA
CASSVTLGDGYTF
TGTGCCAGCAGCGTAACACTGGGGGATGGCTACACCTTC
>TRBV29-1|TRBJ1-2|NA|NA
CSAGDGTF
TGCAGCGCCGGGGATGGCACCTTC
>TRBV5-1|TRBJ2-3|NA|NA
CASRVGTQKNTQYF
TGCGCCAGTAGGGTCGGGACCCAGAAAAATACGCAGTATTTT
>TRBV7-9|TRBJ1-5|NA|NA
CASSLTSPNQPQHF
TGTGCCAGCAGCCTCACAAGTCCTAATCAGCCCCAGCATTTT
>TRBV2|TRBJ1-2|NA|TRBD1
CASSPSTGTGGLGYTF
TGTGCCAGCAGTCCGTCGACCGGGACAGGGGGCCTGGGCTACACCTTC
>TRBV7-3|TRBJ2-2|NA|NA
CASSLSGGNTGELFF
TGTGCCAGCAGCTTATCAGGTGGTAACACCGGGGAGCTGTTTTTT
>TRBV6-4|TRBJ2-3|once|TRBD2
CASSDSTSGGADTQYF
TGTGCCAGCAGTGACTCAACTAGCGGGGGGGCAGATACGCAGTATTTT
>TRBV6-6|TRBJ1-1|NA|TRBD1
CASSQGQLYTEAFF
TGTGCCAGCAGCCAGGGACAGCTATACACTGAAGCTTTCTTT
>TRBV2|TRBJ1-2|NA|NA
CASRVTVTGTYTF
TGTGCCAGCAGGGTAACAGTAACCGGGACCTACACCTTC
>TRBV3-1/TRBV3-2|TRBJ2-5|NA|TRBD2
CASSQEVAGGETQYF
TGTGCCAGCAGCCAAGAAGTAGCGGGGGGAGAGACCCAGTACTTC
>TRBV28|TRBJ2-2|NA|TRBD1
CASSTGGNTGELFF
TGTGCCAGCAGCACAGGGGGGAACACCGGGGAGCTGTTTTTT
>TRBV2|TRBJ1-1|NA|NA
CASSGTGSTEAFF
TGTGCCAGCAGTGGTACAGGGAGTACTGAAGCTTTCTTT
>TRBV2|TRBJ1-5|NA|TRBD1
CASSEGTTGNQPQHF
TGTGCCAGCAGTGAGGGCACGACAGGGAATCAGCCCCAGCATTTT
>TRBV10-3|TRBJ1-3|few|TRBD1
CAIKEGAAGNTIYF
TGTGCCATCAAGGAGGGGGCTGCCGGAAACACCATATATTTT
>TRBV2|TRBJ1-2|NA|TRBD1
CASSAEQGAEGYTF
TGTGCCAGCAGTGCGGAACAGGGGGCGGAAGGCTACACCTTC
>TRBV9|TRBJ1-1|NA|NA
CASSPRGGGSNTEAFF
TGTGCCAGCAGCCCTAGAGGAGGGGGGTCGAACACTGAAGCTTTCTTT
>TRBV3-1/TRBV3-2|TRBJ1-5|NA|TRBD1
CASSQDLVTGSRQPQHF
TGTGCCAGCAGCCAAGATTTAGTGACAGGGTCGCGTCAGCCCCAGCATTTT
>TRBV5-1|TRBJ2-7|NA|TRBD1
CASSLGADRSSYEQYF
TGCGCCAGCAGCTTGGGCGCGGACAGGAGCTCCTACGAGCAGTACTTC
>TRBV5-1|TRBJ1-1|NA|TRBD1
CASSPDRANTEAFF
TGCGCCAGCAGCCCCGACAGGGCCAACACTGAAGCTTTCTTT
>TRBV24-1|TRBJ2-6|NA|NA
CATYGTDQSGANVLTF
TGTGCCACCTACGGGACGGACCAATCTGGGGCCAACGTCCTGACTTTC
>TRBV2|TRBJ2-7|NA|NA
CASKGDTSYEQYF
TGTGCCAGCAAGGGGGACACATCCTACGAGCAGTACTTC
>TRBV5-1|TRBJ2-5|NA|NA
CASSWQETQYF
TGCGCCAGCAGCTGGCAAGAGACCCAGTACTTC
>TRBV3-1/TRBV3-2|TRBJ1-2|NA|TRBD1
CASSHRDRGRYGYTF
TGTGCCAGCAGCCACCGGGACAGGGGACGGTATGGCTACACCTTC
>TRBV27|TRBJ1-6|NA|TRBD1
CASSFWGAQGASPLHF
TGTGCCAGCAGTTTTTGGGGGGCACAGGGGGCCTCACCCCTCCACTTT
>TRBV7-6|TRBJ2-1|NA|TRBD2
CASSPQLAGYSHNEQFF
TGTGCCAGCAGCCCGCAACTAGCGGGGTACTCCCACAATGAGCAGTTCTTC
>TRBV5-8|TRBJ1-1|NA|NA
CASSFGGAARGTEAFF
TGTGCCAGCAGCTTTGGAGGGGCCGCCCGGGGCACTGAAGCTTTCTTT
>TRBV7-8|TRBJ1-2|few|NA
CASSSGRANGYTF
TGTGCCAGCAGCTCGGGCAGGGCCAATGGCTACACCTTC
>TRBV6-5|TRBJ1-1|NA|NA
CASSLQFGNTEAFF
TGTGCCAGCAGTTTGCAGTTTGGGAACACTGAAGCTTTCTTT
>TRBV21-1|TRBJ2-1|NA|NA
CALQRGSSYNEQFF
TGTGCCTTACAGCGGGGGAGCTCCTACAATGAGCAGTTCTTC
>TRBV12-5|TRBJ2-3|NA|TRBD2
CASAIERGGTDTQYF
TGTGCTAGTGCTATCGAGCGGGGTGGAACAGATACGCAGTATTTT
>TRBV18|TRBJ1-1|NA|NA
CASSPQVTNTEAFF
TGTGCCAGCTCACCCCAGGTAACGAACACTGAAGCTTTCTTT
>TRBV2|TRBJ1-5|NA|NA
CASSGGNQPQHF
TGTGCCAGCTCGGGTGGCAATCAGCCCCAGCATTTT
>TRBV5-4|TRBJ1-3|NA|NA
CASSYGGTMSGNTIYF
TGTGCCAGCAGCTACGGGGGAACGATGAGTGGAAACACCATATATTTT
>TRBV6-5|TRBJ1-1|few|NA
CASSRKGFTEAFF
TGTGCCAGCAGTAGAAAAGGGTTCACTGAAGCTTTCTTT
>TRBV7-9|TRBJ1-2|NA|NA
CASSLAPQIGYGYTF
TGTGCCAGCAGCTTAGCTCCCCAGATCGGCTATGGCTACACCTTC
>TRBV19|TRBJ1-2|NA|NA
CASGMGGFDGYTF
TGTGCCAGTGGGATGGGGGGATTTGATGGCTACACCTTC
>TRBV5-1|TRBJ1-5|NA|NA
CASSLDRENQPQHF
TGCGCCAGCAGCTTGGACAGGGAAAATCAGCCCCAGCATTTT
>TRBV10-2|TRBJ1-5|NA|NA
CASRDIINQPQHF
TGCGCCAGCCGGGACATCATCAATCAGCCCCAGCATTTT
>TRBV15|TRBJ1-4|NA|NA
CATSGGSVGYEKLFF
TGTGCCACCAGCGGGGGGTCAGTAGGGTATGAAAAACTGTTTTTT